This TCR beta chain was identified during a study of a mutant IDH1 vaccine in newly diagnosed glioma. The wider study: The sex distribution of treated patients was approximately 62% male and roughly 38% female, with a mean age of around 43 years. Most patients had received both radiotherapy and temozolomide, the prior options being radiotherapy, temozolomide, or both.

Clones were sequenced by immunoSEQ multiplex PCR, and TCRdb holds only the in-frame ones, with some missing. In the table there are about 54,000 clones, approximately 80% of which are singletons. Time point defined: baseline, week 1 (first vaccination visit). Treatment noted: pre-vaccination baseline after standard-of-care therapy. Each donor presented with a new WHO grade 3 or 4 astrocytoma that tested IDH1-mutant and showed ATRX loss. Whole-study findings and limits: There were vaccine-induced immune responses in under 95% of the patients.

Per the germline V gene, CDR1 is SGHRS and CDR2 is YFSETQ. Trimming removed 4 bases from V and 1 base from J; junction bases left unmatched: 6. The length of the CDR3 is 15 residues. In the case of this clone: Antigen unknown.

The rearrangement uses TRBV5-1 and TRBJ1-1; 8 bases map to TRBD1. The TCR comes from a man between 18 and 35 years old with glioma. The starting material was PBMCs, obtained from a glioma patient treated with radiotherapy, temozolomide or both. This CDR3 reads CASSHTGTGNTEAFF. The CDR3 nucleotides read TGCGCCAGCAGCCACACCGGGACAGGGAACACTGAAGCTTTCTTT.